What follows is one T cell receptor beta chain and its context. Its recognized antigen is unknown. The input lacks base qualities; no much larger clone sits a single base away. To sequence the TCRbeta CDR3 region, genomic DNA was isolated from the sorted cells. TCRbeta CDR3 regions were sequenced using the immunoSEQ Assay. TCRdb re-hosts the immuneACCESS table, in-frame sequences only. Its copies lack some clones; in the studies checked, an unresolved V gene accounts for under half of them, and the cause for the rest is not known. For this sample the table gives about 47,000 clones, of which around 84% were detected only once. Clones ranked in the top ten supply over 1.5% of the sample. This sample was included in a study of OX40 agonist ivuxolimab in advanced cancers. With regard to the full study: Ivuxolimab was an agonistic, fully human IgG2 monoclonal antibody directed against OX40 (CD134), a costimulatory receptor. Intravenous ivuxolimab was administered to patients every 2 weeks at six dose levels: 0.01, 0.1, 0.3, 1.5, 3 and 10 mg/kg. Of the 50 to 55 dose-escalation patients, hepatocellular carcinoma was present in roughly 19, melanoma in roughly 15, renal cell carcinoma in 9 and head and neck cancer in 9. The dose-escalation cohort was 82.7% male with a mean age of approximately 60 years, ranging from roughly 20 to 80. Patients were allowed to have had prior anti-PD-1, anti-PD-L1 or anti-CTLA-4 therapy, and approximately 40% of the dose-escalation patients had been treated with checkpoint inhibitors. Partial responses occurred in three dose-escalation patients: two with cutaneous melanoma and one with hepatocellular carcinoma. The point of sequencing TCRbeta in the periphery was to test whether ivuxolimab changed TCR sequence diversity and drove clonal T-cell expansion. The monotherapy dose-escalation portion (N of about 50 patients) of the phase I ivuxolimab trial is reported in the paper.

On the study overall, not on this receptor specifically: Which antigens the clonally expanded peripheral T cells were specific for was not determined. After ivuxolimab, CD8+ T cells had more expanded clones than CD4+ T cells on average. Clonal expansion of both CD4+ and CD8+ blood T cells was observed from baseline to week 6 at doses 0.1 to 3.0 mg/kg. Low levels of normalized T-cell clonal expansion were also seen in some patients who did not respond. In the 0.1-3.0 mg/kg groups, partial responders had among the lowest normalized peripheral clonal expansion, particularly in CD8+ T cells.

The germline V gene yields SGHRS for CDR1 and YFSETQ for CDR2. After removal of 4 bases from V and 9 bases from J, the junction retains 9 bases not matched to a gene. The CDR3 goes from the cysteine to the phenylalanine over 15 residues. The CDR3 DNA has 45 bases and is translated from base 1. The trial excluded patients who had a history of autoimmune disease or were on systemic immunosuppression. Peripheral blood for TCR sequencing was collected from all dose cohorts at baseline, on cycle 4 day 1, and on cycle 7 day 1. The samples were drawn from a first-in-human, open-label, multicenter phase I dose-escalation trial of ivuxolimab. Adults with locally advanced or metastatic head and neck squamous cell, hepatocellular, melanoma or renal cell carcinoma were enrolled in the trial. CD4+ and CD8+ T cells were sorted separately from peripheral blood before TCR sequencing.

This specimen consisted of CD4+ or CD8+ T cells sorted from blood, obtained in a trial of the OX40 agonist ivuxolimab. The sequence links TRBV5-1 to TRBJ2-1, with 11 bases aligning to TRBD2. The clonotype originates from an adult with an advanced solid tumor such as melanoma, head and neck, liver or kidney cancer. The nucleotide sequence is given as TGCGCCAGCAGCCCGACCGGACTAGCGGGTTTTGAGCAGTTCTTC. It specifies CASSPTGLAGFEQFF.